This TCR beta chain was recovered during a study of prognosis after radiotherapy for stage I lung cancer. Study-level background: Recruiting of stage I non-small cell lung cancer patients into the study occurred between early 2018 and 2019. Distant metastases arose in a few patients, median approximately 7 months post-radiotherapy; about 15 had no significant progression. Study-level points and caveats: It is unknown whether the expanded TCR clones recognize the tumor. Medians of roughly 10,000 versus 7,000 showed unique TCR clone counts falling after stereotactic body radiation therapy.

The CDR3 spans 14 residues. V was cut by 7 bases and J by 2 bases, with 13 bases left in between. The germline V gene encodes CDR1 MNHEY and CDR2 SMNVEV (reference sequence). For this clonotype: What it recognizes is unknown.

Template was genomic DNA; TCR beta CDR3 amplified in two multiplex PCR rounds. During first-round PCR, primers specific to each TRBV and TRBJ gene were used. TCRdb called the multiplex PCR reads again in MiXCR, with one record for every CDR3 protein. This table has around 59,000 distinct CDR3 sequences, 26% appearing once. The V and J genes are TRBV27 and TRBJ2-3, with D uncertain. The specimen was PBMCs, collected before or after stereotactic body radiation therapy (not recorded which). The TCR was taken from a donor older than 45 with non-small cell lung cancer. The CDR3 is CASKYGASTDTQYF. The CDR3 DNA follows: TGTGCCAGCAAGTACGGTGCGTCCACAGATACGCAGTATTTT.